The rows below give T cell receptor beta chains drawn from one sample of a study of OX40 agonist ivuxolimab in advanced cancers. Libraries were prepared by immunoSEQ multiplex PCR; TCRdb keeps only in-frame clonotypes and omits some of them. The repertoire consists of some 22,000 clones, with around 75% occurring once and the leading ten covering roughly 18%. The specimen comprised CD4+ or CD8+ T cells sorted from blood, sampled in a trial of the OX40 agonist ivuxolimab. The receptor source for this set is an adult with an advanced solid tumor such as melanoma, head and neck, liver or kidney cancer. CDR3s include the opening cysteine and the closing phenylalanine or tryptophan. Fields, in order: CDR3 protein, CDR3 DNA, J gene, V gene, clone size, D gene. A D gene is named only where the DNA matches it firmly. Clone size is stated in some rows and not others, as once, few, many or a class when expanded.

CATSIRDNEQFF | TGTGCCACCAGCATCCGGGACAATGAGCAGTTCTTC | TRBJ2-1 | TRBV15 | once | NA
CASSLGQGPYNEQFF | TGTGCCAGCAGCCTGGGACAGGGACCCTACAATGAGCAGTTCTTC | TRBJ2-1 | TRBV7-9 | NA | TRBD1
CASSLYRSGYTF | TGTGCCAGCAGCTTATATAGAAGCGGCTACACCTTC | TRBJ1-2 | TRBV5-6 | NA | NA
CASSAGGKETQYF | TGTGCCAGCAGCGCGGGAGGCAAAGAGACCCAGTACTTC | TRBJ2-5 | TRBV9 | NA | TRBD2
CASSHSIGDDYYEQYF | TGTGCCAGCAGCCACTCAATAGGCGACGACTACTACGAGCAGTACTTC | TRBJ2-7 | TRBV7-9 | once | NA
CASSKGRVTEAFF | TGTGCCAGCAGCAAAGGGAGGGTTACTGAAGCTTTCTTT | TRBJ1-1 | TRBV6-6 | NA | NA
CASSLVGHSYEQYF | TGTGCCAGCAGCTTGGTCGGTCACTCCTACGAGCAGTACTTC | TRBJ2-7 | TRBV5-6 | NA | NA
CASSPGSGAGNTIYF | TGTGCCAGCAGCCCGGGCAGCGGTGCCGGAAACACCATATATTTT | TRBJ1-3 | TRBV11-1 | NA | NA
CASSDLPGDPEAFF | TGTGCCAGTAGTGATTTGCCGGGGGACCCTGAAGCTTTCTTT | TRBJ1-1 | TRBV19 | once | NA
CASSITGVNSPLHF | TGTGCCAGTAGTATTACGGGGGTTAATTCACCCCTCCACTTT | TRBJ1-6 | TRBV19 | few | NA
CATSRYAGYEQYF | TGTGCCACCAGCAGATATGCCGGCTACGAGCAGTACTTC | TRBJ2-7 | TRBV15 | NA | NA
CASSSGLAGPYEQYF | TGTGCCAGCAGCTCGGGACTAGCGGGGCCGTACGAGCAGTACTTC | TRBJ2-7 | TRBV13 | NA | TRBD2
CASSPTSGGPRDTQYF | TGTGCCAGCAGCCCCACTAGCGGGGGCCCGAGAGATACGCAGTATTTT | TRBJ2-3 | TRBV5-4 | NA | TRBD2
CASGQFNEQFF | TGTGCCAGCGGACAGTTCAATGAGCAGTTCTTC | TRBJ2-1 | TRBV27 | once | NA